This entry features one T cell receptor (beta chain) sequence. Antigen unknown. Sequencing of TCR beta was performed on blood CD8+ and CD4+ T cells. RNA in amounts of roughly 0.5 to 1 ug was reverse transcribed with random hexamers. TCRdb reprocessed the immunoSEQ multiplex PCR reads with MiXCR, giving one entry per CDR3 protein. Here the sample spans 150,000 to 200,000 distinct CDR3 sequences, around 95% being singletons. The entry originates in a study of CD8 T cells in Susac syndrome. Points from the study as a whole: As the study acknowledged, the number of individuals who were part of its TCR sequencing and HLA analysis was relatively small.

Sequencing was performed on CD4+ T cells from PBMCs. The TCR comes from a human donor in good health.

The CDR3 DNA is TGCAGTGCTACTCGGGACAGGGCCCTCACAGATACGCAGTATTTT. Translated: CSATRDRALTDTQYF. J is TRBJ2-3 and V is TRBV20-1, with 9 bases identical to TRBD1. J lost 2 bases, V lost 4 bases, and 7 bases had no gene match. The CDR3 runs 15 residues. Germline CDR1 DFQATT, CDR2 SNEGSKA (reference sequence).